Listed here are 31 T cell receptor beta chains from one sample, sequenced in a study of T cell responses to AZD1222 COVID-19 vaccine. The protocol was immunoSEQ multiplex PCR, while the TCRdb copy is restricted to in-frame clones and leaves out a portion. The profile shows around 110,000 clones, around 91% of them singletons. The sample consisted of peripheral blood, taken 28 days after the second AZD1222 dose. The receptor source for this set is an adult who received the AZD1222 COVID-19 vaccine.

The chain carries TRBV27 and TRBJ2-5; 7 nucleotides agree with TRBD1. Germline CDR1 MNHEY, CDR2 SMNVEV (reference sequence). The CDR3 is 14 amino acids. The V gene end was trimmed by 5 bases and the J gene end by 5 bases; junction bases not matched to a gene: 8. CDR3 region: CASSLDRVQETQYF. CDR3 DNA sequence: TGTGCCAGCAGTCTCGACAGGGTACAGGAGACCCAGTACTTC.

The CDR3: CASSLDGYSNQPQHF. The CDR3 DNA is TGTGCCAGTAGTCTGGACGGTTATAGCAATCAGCCCCAGCATTTT. The V and J genes are TRBV19 and TRBJ1-5; D unclear. Deletions cut 5 bases from V and 0 bases from J, with 11 bases between. The CDR3 spans 15 residues. The germline V gene has CDR1 LNHDA and CDR2 SQIVND (reference sequence).

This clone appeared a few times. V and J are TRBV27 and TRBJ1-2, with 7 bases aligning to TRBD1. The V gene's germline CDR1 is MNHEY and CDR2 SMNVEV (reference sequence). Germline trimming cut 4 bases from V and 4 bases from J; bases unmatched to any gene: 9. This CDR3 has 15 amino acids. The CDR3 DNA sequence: TGTGCCAGCAGTTCCCCGCAACAGGGGAGCTATGGCTACACCTTC. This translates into CASSSPQQGSYGYTF.

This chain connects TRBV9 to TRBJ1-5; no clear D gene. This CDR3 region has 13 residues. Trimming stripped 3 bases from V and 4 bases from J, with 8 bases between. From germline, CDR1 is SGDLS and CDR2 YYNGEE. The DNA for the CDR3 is TGTGCCAGCAGCGCCGGCCGGAATCAGCCCCAGCATTTT. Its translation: CASSAGRNQPQHF.

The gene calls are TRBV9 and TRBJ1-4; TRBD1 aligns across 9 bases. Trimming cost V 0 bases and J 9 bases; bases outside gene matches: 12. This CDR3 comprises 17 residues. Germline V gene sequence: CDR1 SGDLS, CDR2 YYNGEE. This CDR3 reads CASSVGSYFGQGQKLFF. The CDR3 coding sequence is TGTGCCAGCAGCGTAGGGTCCTATTTCGGACAGGGGCAAAAACTGTTTTTT.

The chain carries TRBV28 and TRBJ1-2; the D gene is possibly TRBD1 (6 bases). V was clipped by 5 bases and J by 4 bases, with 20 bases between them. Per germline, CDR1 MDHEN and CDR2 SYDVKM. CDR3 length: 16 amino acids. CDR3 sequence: CASSPADIRGSYGYTF. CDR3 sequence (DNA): TGTGCCAGCAGTCCCGCCGACATCAGGGGATCCTATGGCTACACCTTC.

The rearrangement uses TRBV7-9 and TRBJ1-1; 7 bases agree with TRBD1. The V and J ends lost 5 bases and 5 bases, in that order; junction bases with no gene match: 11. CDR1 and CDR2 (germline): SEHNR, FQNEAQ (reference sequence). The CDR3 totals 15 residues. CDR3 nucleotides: TGTGCCAGCAGCCCTCGGTGGACAGGAGCAACTGAAGCTTTCTTT. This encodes CASSPRWTGATEAFF.

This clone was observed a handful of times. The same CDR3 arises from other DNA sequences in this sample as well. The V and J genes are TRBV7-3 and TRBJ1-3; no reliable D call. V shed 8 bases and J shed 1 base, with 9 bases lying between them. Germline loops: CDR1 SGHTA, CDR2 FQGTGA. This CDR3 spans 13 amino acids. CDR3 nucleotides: TGTGCCAGCGGCCGGGGTTCTGGAAACACCATATATTTT. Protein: CASGRGSGNTIYF.

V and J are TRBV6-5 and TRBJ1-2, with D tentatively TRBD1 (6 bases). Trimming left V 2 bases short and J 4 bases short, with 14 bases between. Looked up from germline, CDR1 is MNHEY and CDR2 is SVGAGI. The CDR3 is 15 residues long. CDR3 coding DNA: TGTGCCAGCAGTTACGCGGGGGCAGGAAGCTATGGCTACACCTTC. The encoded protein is CASSYAGAGSYGYTF.

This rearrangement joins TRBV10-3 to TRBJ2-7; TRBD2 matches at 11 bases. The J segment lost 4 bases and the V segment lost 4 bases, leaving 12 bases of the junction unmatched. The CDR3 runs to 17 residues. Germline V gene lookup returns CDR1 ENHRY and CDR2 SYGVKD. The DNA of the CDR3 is TGTGCCATCAGTGGGGGTGGGGCTAGCGGGAGGTCGTACGAGCAGTACTTC. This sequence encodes CAISGGGASGRSYEQYF.

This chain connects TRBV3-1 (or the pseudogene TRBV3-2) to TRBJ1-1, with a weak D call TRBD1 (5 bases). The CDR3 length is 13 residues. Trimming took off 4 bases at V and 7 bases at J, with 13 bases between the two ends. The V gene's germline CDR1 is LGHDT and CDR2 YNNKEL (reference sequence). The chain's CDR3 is CASSRTGRNEAFF. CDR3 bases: TGTGCCAGCAGCCGCACGGGACGGAATGAAGCTTTCTTT.

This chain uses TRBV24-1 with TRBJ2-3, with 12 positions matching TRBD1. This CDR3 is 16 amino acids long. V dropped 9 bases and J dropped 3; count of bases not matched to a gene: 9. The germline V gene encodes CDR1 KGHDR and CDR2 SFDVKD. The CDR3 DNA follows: TGTGCCACCTCGTCGGGGACAGGGGGCTTAACAGATACGCAGTATTTT. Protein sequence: CATSSGTGGLTDTQYF.

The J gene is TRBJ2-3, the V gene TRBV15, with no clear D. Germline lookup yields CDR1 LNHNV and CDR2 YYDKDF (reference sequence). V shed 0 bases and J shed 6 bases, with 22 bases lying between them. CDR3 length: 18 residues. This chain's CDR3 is CATSREARTSTYQDTQYF. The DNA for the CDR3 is TGTGCCACCAGCAGAGAAGCCCGGACGAGCACCTATCAGGATACGCAGTATTTT.

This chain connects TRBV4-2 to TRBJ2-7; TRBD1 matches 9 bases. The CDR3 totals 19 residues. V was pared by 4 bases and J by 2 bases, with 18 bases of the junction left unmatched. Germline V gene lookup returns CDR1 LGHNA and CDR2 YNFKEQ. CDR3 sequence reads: CASSRNPGQGNIWTYEQYF. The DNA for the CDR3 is TGTGCCAGCAGCCGAAACCCGGGACAGGGTAATATTTGGACCTACGAGCAGTACTTC.

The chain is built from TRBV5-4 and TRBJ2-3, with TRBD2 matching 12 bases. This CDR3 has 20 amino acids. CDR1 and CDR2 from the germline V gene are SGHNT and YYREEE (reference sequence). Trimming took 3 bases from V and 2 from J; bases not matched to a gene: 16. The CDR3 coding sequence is TGTGCCAGCAGCTCATCTAGCGGGAGGGCCTTACCTAAACCCACAGATACGCAGTATTTT. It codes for CASSSSSGRALPKPTDTQYF.

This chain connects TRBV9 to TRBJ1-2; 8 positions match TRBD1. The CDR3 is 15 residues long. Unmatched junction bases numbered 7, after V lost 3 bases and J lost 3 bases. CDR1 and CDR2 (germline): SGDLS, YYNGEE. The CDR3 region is CASSAGTGGDYGYTF. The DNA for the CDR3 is TGTGCCAGCAGCGCGGGGACAGGCGGGGACTATGGCTACACCTTC.

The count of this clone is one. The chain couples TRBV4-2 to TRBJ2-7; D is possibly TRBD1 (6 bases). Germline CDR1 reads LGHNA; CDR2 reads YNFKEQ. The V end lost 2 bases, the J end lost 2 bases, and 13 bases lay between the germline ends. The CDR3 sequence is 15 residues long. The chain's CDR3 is CASSQPTGQPYEQYF. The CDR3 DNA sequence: TGTGCCAGCAGCCAACCCACTGGACAGCCCTACGAGCAGTACTTC.

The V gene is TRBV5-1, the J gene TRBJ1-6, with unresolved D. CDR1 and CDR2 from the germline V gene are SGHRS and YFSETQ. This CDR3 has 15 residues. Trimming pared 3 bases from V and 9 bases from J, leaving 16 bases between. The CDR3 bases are TGCGCCAGCAGCTACCTGACCCGTTACAGTTCACCCCTCCACTTT. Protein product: CASSYLTRYSSPLHF.

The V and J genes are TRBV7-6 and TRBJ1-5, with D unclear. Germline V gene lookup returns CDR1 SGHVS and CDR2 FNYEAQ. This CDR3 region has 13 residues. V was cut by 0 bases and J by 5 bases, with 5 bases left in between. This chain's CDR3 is CASSLARDQPQHF. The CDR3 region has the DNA TGTGCCAGCAGCTTAGCGAGGGATCAGCCCCAGCATTTT.

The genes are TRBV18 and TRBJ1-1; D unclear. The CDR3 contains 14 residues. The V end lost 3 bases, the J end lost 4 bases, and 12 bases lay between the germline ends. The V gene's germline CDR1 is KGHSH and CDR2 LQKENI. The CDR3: CASSPEVGGTEAFF. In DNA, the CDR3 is TGTGCCAGCTCACCCGAGGTGGGAGGCACTGAAGCTTTCTTT.

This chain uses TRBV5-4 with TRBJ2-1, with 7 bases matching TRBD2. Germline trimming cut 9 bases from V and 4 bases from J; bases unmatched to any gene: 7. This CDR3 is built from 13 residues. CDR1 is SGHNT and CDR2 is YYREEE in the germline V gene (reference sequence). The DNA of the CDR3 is TGTGCCACCGGTCTAGCGGCTTACAATGAGCAGTTCTTC. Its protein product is CATGLAAYNEQFF. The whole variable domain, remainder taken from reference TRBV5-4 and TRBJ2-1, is ETGVTQSPTHLIKTRGQQVTLRCSSQSGHNTVSWYQQALGQGPQFIFQYYREEENGRGNFPPRFSGLQFPNYSSELNVNALELDDSALYLCATGLAAYNEQFFGPGTRLTVL.

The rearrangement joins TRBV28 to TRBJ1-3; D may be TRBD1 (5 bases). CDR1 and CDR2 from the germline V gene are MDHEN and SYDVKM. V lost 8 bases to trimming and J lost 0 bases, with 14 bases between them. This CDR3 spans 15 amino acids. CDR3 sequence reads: CASRPQGASGNTIYF. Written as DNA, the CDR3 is TGTGCCAGCCGCCCCCAGGGTGCCTCTGGAAACACCATATATTTT.

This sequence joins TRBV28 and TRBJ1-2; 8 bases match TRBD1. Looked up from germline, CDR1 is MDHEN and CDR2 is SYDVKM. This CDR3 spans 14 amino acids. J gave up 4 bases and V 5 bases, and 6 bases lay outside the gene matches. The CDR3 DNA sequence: TGTGCCAGCAGTCCAGGGGGCGCGGGCTATGGCTACACCTTC. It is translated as CASSPGGAGYGYTF.

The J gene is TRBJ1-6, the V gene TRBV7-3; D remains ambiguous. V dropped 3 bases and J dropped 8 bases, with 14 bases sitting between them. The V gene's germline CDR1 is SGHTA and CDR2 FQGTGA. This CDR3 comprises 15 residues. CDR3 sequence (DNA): TGTGCCAGCAGCTTCGGTCCGGGAGGCTATTCACCCCTCCACTTT. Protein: CASSFGPGGYSPLHF.

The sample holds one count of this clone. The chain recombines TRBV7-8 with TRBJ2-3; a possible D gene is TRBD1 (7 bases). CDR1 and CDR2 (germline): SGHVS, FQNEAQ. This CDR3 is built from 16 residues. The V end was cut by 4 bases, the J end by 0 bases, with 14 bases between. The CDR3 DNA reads TGTGCCAGCAGCTCAGGGGGGTTAGTAAGCACAGATACGCAGTATTTT. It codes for CASSSGGLVSTDTQYF.

As DNA, the CDR3 is TGTGCCAGCAGCCCTAGGACGGGAATGAACACTGAAGCTTTCTTT. Amino acid sequence: CASSPRTGMNTEAFF. The chain couples TRBV7-9 to TRBJ1-1, with unresolved D. V dropped 5 bases and J dropped 0 bases, with 13 bases sitting between them. CDR1 is SEHNR and CDR2 is FQNEAQ in the germline V gene (reference sequence). The CDR3 contains 15 residues.

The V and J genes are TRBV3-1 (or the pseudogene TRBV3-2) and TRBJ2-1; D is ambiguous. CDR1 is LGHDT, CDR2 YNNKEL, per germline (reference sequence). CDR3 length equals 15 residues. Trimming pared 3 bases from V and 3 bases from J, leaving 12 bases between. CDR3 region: CASSHSVSYYNEQFF. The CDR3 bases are TGTGCCAGCAGCCACTCCGTGAGCTACTACAATGAGCAGTTCTTC.

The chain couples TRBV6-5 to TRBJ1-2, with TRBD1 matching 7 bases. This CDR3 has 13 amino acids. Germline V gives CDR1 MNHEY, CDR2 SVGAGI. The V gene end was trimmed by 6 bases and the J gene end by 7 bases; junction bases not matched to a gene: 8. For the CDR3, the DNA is TGTGCCAGCAGGGATAGACAGGGTAGTGGCTACACCTTC. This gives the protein CASRDRQGSGYTF.

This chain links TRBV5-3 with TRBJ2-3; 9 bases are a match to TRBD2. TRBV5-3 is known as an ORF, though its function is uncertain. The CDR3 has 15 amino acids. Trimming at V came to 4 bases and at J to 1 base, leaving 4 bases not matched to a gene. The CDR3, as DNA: TGTGCCAGAAGCCAGACTAGCGGATGCACAGATACGCAGTATTTT. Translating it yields CARSQTSGCTDTQYF.

CDR3 coding DNA: TGTGCCAGCAGCGTACTATCGTCTGGAGGCTACACCTTC. The encoded protein is CASSVLSSGGYTF. The genes are TRBV9 and TRBJ1-2; D unresolved. The CDR3 extends over 13 amino acids. V was trimmed by 1 base and J by 8 bases, leaving 12 bases between them. The germline V gene has CDR1 SGDLS and CDR2 YYNGEE.

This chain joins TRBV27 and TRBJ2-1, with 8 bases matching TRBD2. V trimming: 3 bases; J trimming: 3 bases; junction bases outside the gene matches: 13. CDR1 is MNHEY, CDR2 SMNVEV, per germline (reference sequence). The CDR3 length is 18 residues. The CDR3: CASSFGLAGEWNYNEQFF. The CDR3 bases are TGTGCCAGCAGTTTCGGGCTAGCGGGTGAGTGGAACTACAATGAGCAGTTCTTC.